This TCR beta chain came from a study of T cells after yellow fever vaccination. TCRdb analysed the 5' RACE reads with MiXCR anew, one entry per CDR3 protein. The data show around 160,000 distinct CDR3 sequences, with 6% to 7.5% seen just once and more than 2.5% held by the top ten. Germline V gives CDR1 KGHDR, CDR2 SFDVKD. V was pared by 3 bases and J by 6 bases, with 8 bases of the junction left unmatched. CDR3 size: 16 residues. The starting material was CD4+ T cells sorted from PBMCs, obtained about 5 days after the first yellow fever vaccination. V gene TRBV24-1 combines with J gene TRBJ1-5, with 9 nucleotides matching TRBD1. The sequence came from a man aged 18 to 29 who received the YFV17D yellow fever vaccine. As DNA, the CDR3 is TGTGCCACCAGTGATCCGGGACAGGGAACAGGTCAGCCCCAGCATTTT. It is translated as CATSDPGQGTGQPQHF.